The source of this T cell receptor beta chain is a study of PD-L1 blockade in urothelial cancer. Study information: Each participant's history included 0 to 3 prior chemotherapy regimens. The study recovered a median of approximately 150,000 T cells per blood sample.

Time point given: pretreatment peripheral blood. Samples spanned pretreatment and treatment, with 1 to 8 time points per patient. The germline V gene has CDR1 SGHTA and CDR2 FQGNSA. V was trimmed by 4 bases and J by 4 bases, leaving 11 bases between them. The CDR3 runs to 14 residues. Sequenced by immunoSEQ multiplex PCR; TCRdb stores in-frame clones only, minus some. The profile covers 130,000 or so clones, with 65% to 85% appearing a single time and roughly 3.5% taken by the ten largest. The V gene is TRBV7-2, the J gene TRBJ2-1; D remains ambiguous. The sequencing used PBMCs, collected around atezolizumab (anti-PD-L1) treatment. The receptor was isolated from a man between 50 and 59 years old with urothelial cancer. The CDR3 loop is CASSSQVQYNEQFF. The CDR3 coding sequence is TGTGCCAGCAGCTCTCAGGTCCAATACAATGAGCAGTTCTTC.